The 6 T cell receptor beta chains in this list originate from one sample, sequenced in a study of cytomegalovirus exposure and HLA in healthy donors. PCR primers comprised 60 Vbeta and 13 Jbeta primers. The method was immunoSEQ multiplex PCR; TCRdb's version includes in-frame clones alone and lacks a portion of them. Here the sample spans about 160,000 clones, 80% to 85% being singletons. The sequenced material came from PBMCs. Every receptor here comes from a man between 18 and 29 years old in good health and CMV-seronegative.

This chain connects TRBV28 to TRBJ1-1; no clear D. The germline CDR1 and CDR2 sequences are MDHEN and SYDVKM. CDR3 length: 14 residues. Deletions cut 5 bases from V and 0 bases from J, with 10 bases between. The chain's CDR3 is CASSGSGVNTEAFF. For the CDR3, the DNA is TGTGCCAGCAGTGGGAGCGGGGTGAACACTGAAGCTTTCTTT.

The V and J genes are TRBV29-1 and TRBJ2-3; D unclear. Per germline, CDR1 SQVTM and CDR2 ANQGSEA. This CDR3 is built from 13 residues. The V end was cut by 5 bases, the J end by 2 bases, with 11 bases between. The CDR3 protein is CSVSGLFTDTQYF. The CDR3 DNA sequence: TGCAGCGTTAGTGGGCTTTTCACAGATACGCAGTATTTT.

This chain joins TRBV29-1 and TRBJ2-7; 7 bases fit TRBD1. V gave up 2 bases and J gave up 5 bases; unmatched junction bases: 6. The CDR3 contains 13 residues. Germline V gives CDR1 SQVTM, CDR2 ANQGSEA. CDR3 in amino acids: CSVEPRDSNEQYF. In DNA, the CDR3 is TGCAGCGTTGAACCACGGGACAGCAACGAGCAGTACTTC.

The genes are TRBV27 and TRBJ1-5, with 7 positions matching TRBD1. The CDR3 runs 15 residues. V shed 10 bases, J shed 0 bases, and the junction held 9 bases outside the gene matches. Germline V gene sequence: CDR1 MNHEY, CDR2 SMNVEV (reference sequence). In DNA, the CDR3 is TGTGCCACCTCGGGACAGTCTAATAGCAATCAGCCCCAGCATTTT. Amino acid sequence: CATSGQSNSNQPQHF.

The chain couples TRBV29-1 to TRBJ2-7; possible D gene TRBD1, 8 bases. Germline-derived CDR1 and CDR2 are SQVTM and ANQGSEA. The CDR3 has 15 residues. V lost 6 bases, J lost 3 bases, and 21 bases lay in between. CDR3 amino acids: CSVTTGGWGGYEQYF. In DNA form, the CDR3 reads TGCAGCGTAACAACAGGGGGTTGGGGGGGCTACGAGCAGTACTTC.

V is TRBV28 and J is TRBJ2-1, with 11 bases identical to TRBD2. V was clipped by 6 bases and J by 4 bases; unmatched bases: 8. The CDR3 runs to 16 residues. Germline assignment: CDR1 MDHEN and CDR2 SYDVKM. CDR3 coding DNA: TGTGCCAGCAGACCTCCCGGGACTAGCGGTTACAATGAGCAGTTCTTC. Its protein is CASRPPGTSGYNEQFF.